Listed below are T cell receptor beta chains from one sample, sequenced in a study of T cells after yellow fever vaccination. TCRdb recomputed calls from the 5' RACE reads with MiXCR, one row per CDR3 protein. This table has 200,000 to 300,000 distinct CDR3 sequences, 5.5% to 8.5% appearing once. The sequencing used CD4+ T cells sorted from PBMCs, collected on the day of the yellow fever booster vaccination. All receptors come from a man aged 30 to 39 who received the YFV17D yellow fever vaccine. The CDR3 runs from the conserved cysteine through the conserved F or W. D genes are given only for firm matches. Clone size, where shown, is once, few, many, or a class for clones that have expanded.

j_call cdr3_length d_call clone_size v_call cdr3_nt cdr3_aa
TRBJ1-5 20 NA NA TRBV7-2 TGTGCCAGCAGCTTAGGCTCGGCACTACGTCGAGGCTATAGCAATCAGCCCCAGCATTTT CASSLGSALRRGYSNQPQHF
TRBJ2-6 14 NA few TRBV29-1 TGCAGCGTTGTGTTGGGGGTAGGACCCAACGTCCTGACTTTC CSVVLGVGPNVLTF
TRBJ2-7 15 NA few TRBV5-1 TGCGCCAGCAGCTTGTCTGGGACAAGAGCCTACGAGCAGTACTTC CASSLSGTRAYEQYF
TRBJ2-1 13 NA few TRBV18 TGTGCCAGCTCACCGAGCTCCTACAATGAGCAGTTCTTC CASSPSSYNEQFF
TRBJ1-2 14 NA few TRBV20-1 TGCAGTGCCAGTACGATGGGGCAGCAGACTGGCTACACCTTC CSASTMGQQTGYTF
TRBJ2-5 15 NA many TRBV25-1 TGTGCCAGCACCCCCTCTCACGGGTACCAAGAGACCCAGTACTTC CASTPSHGYQETQYF
TRBJ2-7 12 NA few TRBV20-1 TGCAGTGCTGTAACGGATACCTACGAGCAGTACTTC CSAVTDTYEQYF
TRBJ2-7 16 NA many TRBV6-5 TGTGCCAGCAGTTTTCCTAAAAGCGGACAGATCTACGAGCAGTACTTC CASSFPKSGQIYEQYF
TRBJ2-1 14 NA many TRBV7-6 TGTGCCAGCAGCTTAAGTCATGGCCCAAATGAGCAGTTCTTC CASSLSHGPNEQFF
TRBJ2-2 14 NA many TRBV20-1 TGCAGTGCTAGAGAGGGAGCGGACACCGGGGAGCTGTTTTTT CSAREGADTGELFF
TRBJ2-5 13 NA few TRBV20-1 TGCAGTGCAATGACAGGGAGGAAAGAGACCCAGTACTTC CSAMTGRKETQYF